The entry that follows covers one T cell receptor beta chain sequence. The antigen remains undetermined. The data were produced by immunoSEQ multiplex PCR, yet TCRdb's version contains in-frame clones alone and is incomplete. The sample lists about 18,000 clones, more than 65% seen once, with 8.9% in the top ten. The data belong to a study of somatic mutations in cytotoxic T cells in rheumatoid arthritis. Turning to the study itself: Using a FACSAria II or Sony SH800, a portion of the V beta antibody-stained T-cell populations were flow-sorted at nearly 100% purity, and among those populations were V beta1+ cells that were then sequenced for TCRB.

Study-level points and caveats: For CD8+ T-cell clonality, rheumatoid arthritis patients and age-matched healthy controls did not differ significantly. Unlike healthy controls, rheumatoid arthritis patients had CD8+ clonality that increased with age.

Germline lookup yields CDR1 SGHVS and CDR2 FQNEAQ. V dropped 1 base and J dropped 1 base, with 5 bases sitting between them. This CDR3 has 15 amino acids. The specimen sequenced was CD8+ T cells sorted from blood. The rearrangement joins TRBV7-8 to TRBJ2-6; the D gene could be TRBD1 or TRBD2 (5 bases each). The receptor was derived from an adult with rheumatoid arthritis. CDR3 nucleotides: TGTGCCAGCAGCTTAGGGGGGTCTGGGGCCAACGTCCTGACTTTC. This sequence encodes CASSLGGSGANVLTF.